These 14 T cell receptor beta chains were sequenced from one sample in a study of Graves' ophthalmopathy and Graves' hyperthyroidism. Scientists amplified the TCR beta CDR3 regions from RNA transcripts. HTBI-primed RT-PCR formed the first round, and a multiplex PCR formed the second. TCRdb re-derived calls from the multiplex PCR reads in MiXCR, one entry per CDR3 protein. The data contain tens of thousands of distinct CDR3 sequences, roughly 47% of them singletons. Material: peripheral blood. The receptors shown here come from an adult woman with Graves' ophthalmopathy.

The V call is TRBV19, the J call TRBJ2-2; 11 nucleotides align to TRBD2. V dropped 6 bases and J dropped 0; count of bases not matched to a gene: 0. In germline, CDR1 is LNHDA, CDR2 SQIVND (reference sequence). This CDR3 has 15 residues. DNA of the CDR3: TGTGCCAGTAGGACTAGCGGGACGAACACCGGGGAGCTGTTTTTT. This codes for CASRTSGTNTGELFF.

This clonotype was seen repeatedly, ten times or more. The J gene is TRBJ1-3, the V gene TRBV19; D uncertain. Per the germline V gene, CDR1 is LNHDA and CDR2 is SQIVND (reference sequence). This CDR3 is 15 amino acids long. V gave up 5 bases and J gave up 4 bases, with 15 bases separating them. CDR3: CASSFSGNSGNTIYF. CDR3 sequence (DNA): TGTGCCAGTAGTTTTTCCGGGAACAGCGGAAACACCATATATTTT.

This chain links TRBV20-1 with TRBJ2-2; 8 bases match TRBD1. Losses at the gene ends were 3 bases for V and 7 bases for J; bases not matched to a gene: 7. The CDR3 length is 14 residues. Germline lookup yields CDR1 DFQATT and CDR2 SNEGSKA (reference sequence). Here the CDR3 reads CSARPTGAGGELFF. The CDR3 DNA sequence: TGCAGTGCTAGGCCGACAGGGGCGGGCGGGGAGCTGTTTTTT.

This chain uses TRBV11-1 with TRBJ2-6; 7 nucleotides match TRBD2. The junction had 8 bases not matched to a gene; V was cut back by 6 bases and J by 0 bases. From germline, CDR1 is SGHAT and CDR2 FQDESV (reference sequence). This CDR3 spans 17 amino acids. This CDR3 is CASSLGGAPSGANVLTF. For the CDR3, the DNA is TGTGCCAGCAGTTTGGGAGGGGCCCCCTCTGGGGCCAACGTCCTGACTTTC.

The rearrangement links TRBV20-1 to TRBJ2-7; 8 positions match TRBD2. CDR3 size: 12 residues. Germline lookup yields CDR1 DFQATT and CDR2 SNEGSKA (reference sequence). Germline trimming cut 8 bases from V and 0 bases from J; bases unmatched to any gene: 3. The CDR3 protein is CSCTSGSYEQYF. The CDR3, as DNA: TGCAGTTGTACTAGCGGCTCCTACGAGCAGTACTTC.

This sequence joins TRBV29-1 and TRBJ2-7, with a tentative D call TRBD2 (6 bases). Trimming took off 3 bases at V and 2 bases at J, with 8 bases between the two ends. The CDR3 length is 12 residues. Germline-derived CDR1 and CDR2 are SQVTM and ANQGSEA. The CDR3 loop is CSVDGGTYEQYF. In nucleotides, the CDR3 is TGCAGCGTTGACGGAGGGACCTACGAGCAGTACTTC.

This clonotype was seen at least ten times. This chain joins TRBV3-1 and TRBJ1-1; D unresolved. V gave up 5 bases and J gave up 9 bases, with 13 bases separating them. This CDR3 has 12 residues. The germline V gene has CDR1 LGHDT and CDR2 YNNKEL (reference sequence). The CDR3 is CASSAGQKQAFF. DNA for the CDR3: TGTGCCAGCAGCGCGGGTCAGAAACAAGCTTTCTTT.

For this clonotype: A read error is likely, as this CDR3 ends without the conserved phenylalanine or tryptophan. Because the CDR3's place on the DNA is in doubt, the DNA is left out and the CDR3 is given as listed by TCRdb. The chain combines TRBV14 with TRBJ2-5. Germline V gene sequence: CDR1 SGHDN, CDR2 FVKESK. The length of the CDR3 is 12 amino acids, counting both ends. The CDR3 protein is CASSQVLDIKYL.

In its sample, this clonotype was seen many times. The genes are TRBV19 and TRBJ2-2; D may match TRBD1 or TRBD2 (5 bases each). The CDR3 spans 13 residues. V shed 8 bases and J shed 8 bases, with 15 bases lying between them. Germline V gives CDR1 LNHDA, CDR2 SQIVND (reference sequence). In DNA form, the CDR3 reads TGTGCCAGTGGGGCTAGGACTGAAGGGGAGCTGTTTTTT. As protein: CASGARTEGELFF. Drawing the rest from reference TRBV19 and TRBJ2-2, the complete variable domain is DGGITQSPKYLFRKEGQNVTLSCEQNLNHDAMYWYRQDPGQGLRLIYYSQIVNDFQKGDIAEGYSVSREKKESFPLTVTSAQKNPTAFYLCASGARTEGELFFGEGSRLTVL.

This clonotype was seen repeatedly, ten times or more. V and J are TRBV3-2 and TRBJ2-5; the D segment call TRBD1 is taken from the table without a DNA check. TRBV3-2 is marked as a pseudogene. The CDR3 is made up of 15 amino acids. The CDR3 sequence: CASSQVAFRGIWQYF. The CDR3 DNA is TGTGCCAGCAGCCAAGTAGCTTTTCGGGGCATTTGGCAGTACTTC.

Concerning this clonotype: The limits of the CDR3 on the DNA are not certain, so only TCRdb's listed CDR3 is given. This chain connects TRBV10-3 to TRBJ2-3; the D call TRBD2 from the table was never checked on the DNA. The CDR3 has 21 amino acids, counting both end residues. Germline V gene data show CDR1 as ENHRY and CDR2 as SYGVKD. CDR3 residues: CAISAILCASSGTSDTDTQYF.

This clonotype was found many times. V and J are TRBV4-1 and TRBJ2-3; no reliable D call. The CDR3 runs 13 residues. Per the germline V gene, CDR1 is MGHRA and CDR2 is YSYEKL. V was clipped by 5 bases and J by 3 bases, with 9 bases between them. The chain's CDR3 is CASSSERTDTQYF. The CDR3 bases are TGCGCCAGCAGCTCCGAAAGGACAGATACGCAGTATTTT.

Notes on this clonotype: Germline and junction disagree at one end, which may indicate a read error. The gene calls are TRBV6-4 and TRBJ2-3; 10 positions agree with TRBD2. Germline values: CDR1 MRHNA, CDR2 SNTAGT. CDR3 length equals 15 residues. The CDR3, as DNA: TGTGTCAGCAGTGAGACCAGCGGGAGGGCAGATACGCAGTATTTT. As protein: CVSSETSGRADTQYF.

The chain has TRBV9 and TRBJ1-3, with D maybe TRBD1 (6 bases). The V gene's germline CDR1 is SGDLS and CDR2 YYNGEE. The CDR3 sequence is 13 residues long. Trimming took 7 bases from V and 6 from J, leaving 14 bases between them. DNA for the CDR3: TGTGCCAGCGAGGGGGGGGGCGTAAACACCATATATTTT. This gives the protein CASEGGGVNTIYF.